This T cell receptor beta chain was identified in a study of blood T cell repertoires in COVID-19. Study as a whole: Some COVID-19 samples were acute and others convalescent; all came from the United States, Italy and Spain. PBMCs, B-cell-depleted T cells, or T cells were the source of the cDNA or gDNA that made up the material.

In the original workflow: Amplification of reference gene primers was used by the study to estimate nucleated cell counts. Generated by immunoSEQ multiplex PCR, the TCRdb table keeps only in-frame clones and is missing some. The DNA gave D and trimming, while V, J and clone size come from that table. This sample has just over 70,000 clones, with 80% found just once. The sequence was obtained from a man in his 70s who had recovered from COVID-19. The sample comprised peripheral blood.

The DNA for the CDR3 is TGTGCCAGCAGCGTAGGATCAGGGCCTCTTGGCTATGGCTACACCTTC. This sequence encodes CASSVGSGPLGYGYTF. V is TRBV9 and J is TRBJ1-2; the D gene is possibly TRBD1 (5 bases). Germline V CDR1 and CDR2: SGDLS, YYNGEE. Trimming cost V 0 bases and J 4 bases, with 16 bases left between them. This CDR3 comprises 16 residues.